The T cell receptor beta chain described here comes from a study of T cell responses to AZD1222 COVID-19 vaccine. Study as a whole: Some second doses came at about 4 weeks and others at about 12 weeks; these were pooled. Notes on the study in general: Repertoire sampling occurred only after the peak T cell response. Most donors were white British and more were female, and clonal diversity was possibly underestimated. At baseline, just 5 or 6 AZD1222 recipients tested seropositive.

There are 16 residues in the CDR3. After removal of 3 bases from V and 0 bases from J, the junction contained 6 bases not matched to a gene. Sequenced by immunoSEQ multiplex PCR; TCRdb stores in-frame clones only, minus some. The sample includes roughly 100,000 clones, approximately 91% seen only once; the top ten take about 3.7%. With respect to this clone: Its antigen is currently unknown.

The chain couples TRBV5-3 to TRBJ2-3; 8 nucleotides match TRBD2. TRBV5-3 is an ORF, with its function uncertain. The receptor comes from an adult in good health. Here the sequenced sample was peripheral blood, taken on day 0 of AZD1222 vaccination. DNA of the CDR3: TGTGCCAGAAGCTCCCTGCGGGGGGCCAGCACAGATACGCAGTATTTT. Encoded protein: CARSSLRGASTDTQYF.